The 31 T cell receptor beta chains reported below all come from one sample, sequenced in a study of blood T cell repertoires in COVID-19. Profiled with immunoSEQ multiplex PCR; TCRdb holds only in-frame clones, not every one. The sample has about 400,000 clones, around 90% seen once. Sequenced input: PBMCs or T cells enriched from blood (not recorded which). These receptors all stem from a woman aged 40 to 50 with acute COVID-19.

The chain recombines TRBV1 with TRBJ1-2; the DNA was not used to check the table's D call, TRBD1. TRBV1 represents a pseudogene. CDR3 size: 12 residues. DNA for the CDR3: TGCACCAGCCCCCGCAGATTCTATGGCTACACCTTC. Its translation is CTSPRRFYGYTF.

This sequence joins TRBV19 and TRBJ1-5; D is unresolved. The CDR3 has 14 residues. CDR1 is LNHDA, CDR2 SQIVND, per germline (reference sequence). V lost 3 bases, J lost 0 bases, and 6 bases lay in between. The CDR3 coding sequence is TGTGCCAGTAGTATTTTTAATAGCAATCAGCCCCAGCATTTT. Translated, it gives CASSIFNSNQPQHF.

V and J are TRBV7-9 and TRBJ1-2, with D uncertain. V was shortened by 1 base and J by 8 bases, with 8 bases between the two germline ends. The CDR3 length is 12 residues. Germline CDR1 SEHNR, CDR2 FQNEAQ (reference sequence). The CDR3 region is CASSLDSPGYTF. DNA of the CDR3: TGTGCCAGCAGCTTAGACAGTCCCGGCTACACCTTC.

This clone was recorded only once. The chain uses TRBV6-1 and TRBJ2-2, with 8 bases lining up with TRBD2. Germline V CDR1 and CDR2: MNHNS, SASEGT. The CDR3 has 16 amino acids. The V and J ends lost 4 bases and 5 bases, in that order; junction bases with no gene match: 9. CDR3: CASSVLLSGGTGELFF. For the CDR3, the DNA is TGTGCCAGCAGTGTACTACTAAGCGGGGGTACCGGGGAGCTGTTTTTT.

The chain joins TRBV3-1 (or the pseudogene TRBV3-2) to TRBJ2-5; weak D call: TRBD2 (5 bases). Trimming removed 5 bases at V and 6 bases at J, with 13 bases between. Per germline, CDR1 LGHDT and CDR2 YNNKEL (reference sequence). The CDR3 has 13 amino acids. DNA for the CDR3: TGTGCCAGCAGCTTAGGACTGGGCAAGACCCAGTACTTC. It is translated as CASSLGLGKTQYF.

The chain recombines TRBV7-9 with TRBJ2-1, with 8 positions matching TRBD1. The CDR3 is 15 amino acids. Trimming removed 5 bases from V and 6 bases from J; junction bases left unmatched: 9. In germline, CDR1 is SEHNR, CDR2 FQNEAQ (reference sequence). The CDR3, as DNA: TGTGCCAGCAGCGATACAGGGGGGCTAGGCAATGAGCAGTTCTTC. This translates into CASSDTGGLGNEQFF.

This chain connects TRBV6-1 to TRBJ2-4; the D is unclear. The CDR3 is 14 residues long. Germline V gene lookup returns CDR1 MNHNS and CDR2 SASEGT. Trimming cost V 2 bases and J 9 bases, with 14 bases left between them. Here the CDR3 DNA reads TGTGCCAGCAGTGAAAGTAGGAGTGTGAGCATTCAGTACTTC. It is translated as CASSESRSVSIQYF.

Comment on this clone: Other DNA sequences in this sample translate to the same CDR3. This chain connects TRBV3-1 (or the pseudogene TRBV3-2) to TRBJ1-6, with D possibly TRBD1 on 5 matching bases. The V gene lost 1 base and the J gene lost 7 bases, with 8 bases spanning the gap. CDR1 and CDR2 (germline): LGHDT, YNNKEL (reference sequence). The CDR3 length is 14 residues. In DNA, the CDR3 is TGTGCCAGCAGCCAAGGGGCAGGGAATTCACCCCTCCACTTT. Encoded protein: CASSQGAGNSPLHF.

This clone was counted a few times. The chain combines TRBV7-6 with TRBJ2-7; D gene ambiguous. The V gene lost 0 bases and the J gene lost 5 bases, with 8 bases spanning the gap. The CDR3 consists of 13 residues. The germline V gene encodes CDR1 SGHVS and CDR2 FNYEAQ. Here the CDR3 reads CASSLAGGDEQYF. For the CDR3, the DNA is TGTGCCAGCAGCTTAGCGGGTGGAGACGAGCAGTACTTC.

This chain uses TRBV10-3 with TRBJ2-5, with D possibly TRBD2 on 6 matching bases. The germline V and J ends were trimmed by 8 bases and 1 base, with 11 bases remaining between them. CDR1 and CDR2 from the germline V gene are ENHRY and SYGVKD. The CDR3 extends over 13 amino acids. As DNA, the CDR3 is TGTGCCATCCTGGGGACTGCCCAAGAGACCCAGTACTTC. As protein: CAILGTAQETQYF.

CDR3 protein: CASQRGTYYEQYF. CDR3 nucleotide sequence: TGTGCCAGTCAGCGAGGGACTTACTACGAGCAGTACTTC. The chain has TRBV27 and TRBJ2-7, with D possibly matching TRBD2 (6 bases). V lost 9 bases and J 3 bases, leaving 15 bases between the germline ends. The germline gives CDR1 MNHEY, CDR2 SMNVEV (reference sequence). The CDR3 runs 13 residues.

The chain joins TRBV19 to TRBJ2-1; 9 bases fit TRBD1. V was pared by 5 bases and J by 0 bases, with 5 bases of the junction left unmatched. The germline gives CDR1 LNHDA, CDR2 SQIVND (reference sequence). The CDR3 length is 16 residues. CDR3 amino acids: CASSPTGGASYNEQFF. The CDR3 DNA follows: TGTGCCAGTAGTCCCACAGGGGGCGCCTCCTACAATGAGCAGTTCTTC.

Written as DNA, the CDR3 is TGTGCCAGCAGTGCTATGACAGGGATACTTGAAGCTTTCTTT. Translation: CASSAMTGILEAFF. This chain connects TRBV2 to TRBJ1-1; TRBD1 matches at 7 bases. Looked up from germline, CDR1 is SNHLY and CDR2 is FYNNEI. Trimming removed 4 bases from V and 7 bases from J; junction bases left unmatched: 9. The CDR3 is 14 amino acids.

CDR3 DNA sequence: TGTGCCAGTAGTATATCTCGGGACAGATACGAGCAGTACTTC. Amino acids: CASSISRDRYEQYF. The V and J genes are TRBV19 and TRBJ2-7; 7 bases map to TRBD1. Trimming cost V 2 bases and J 4 bases; bases outside gene matches: 5. Germline lookup yields CDR1 LNHDA and CDR2 SQIVND (reference sequence). This CDR3 is built from 14 residues. Combining the CDR3 with reference TRBV19 and TRBJ2-7 gives the whole variable domain DGGITQSPKYLFRKEGQNVTLSCEQNLNHDAMYWYRQDPGQGLRLIYYSQIVNDFQKGDIAEGYSVSREKKESFPLTVTSAQKNPTAFYLCASSISRDRYEQYFGPGTRLTVT.

The V call is TRBV27, the J call TRBJ2-3, with D possibly being TRBD2 (6 bases). CDR1 MNHEY and CDR2 SMNVEV come from the germline V gene (reference sequence). This CDR3 has 16 residues. Trimming took 3 bases from V and 2 from J, leaving 15 bases between them. CDR3 in amino acids: CASSFQASAFTDTQYF. CDR3 sequence (DNA): TGTGCCAGCAGTTTTCAGGCTAGCGCCTTCACAGATACGCAGTATTTT.

The rearrangement joins TRBV4-1 to TRBJ1-2; 7 bases fit TRBD1. This CDR3 comprises 17 residues. Germline V CDR1 and CDR2: MGHRA, YSYEKL. Unmatched junction bases numbered 8, after V lost 1 base and J lost 0 bases. This CDR3 is CASSQVLRGTANYGYTF. The DNA for the CDR3 is TGCGCCAGCAGCCAAGTCCTGCGTGGGACAGCTAACTATGGCTACACCTTC.

The chain combines TRBV7-2 with TRBJ2-3; D is ambiguous. Germline assignment: CDR1 SGHTA and CDR2 FQGNSA. Trimming stripped 2 bases from V and 6 bases from J, with 6 bases between. The CDR3 has 12 residues. CDR3 sequence reads: CASSLMQDTQYF. In DNA form, the CDR3 reads TGTGCCAGCAGCTTAATGCAGGATACGCAGTATTTT.

The rearrangement joins TRBV7-9 to TRBJ1-2; D not resolved. The V and J ends lost 3 bases and 3 bases respectively, with 11 bases between them. The germline V gene encodes CDR1 SEHNR and CDR2 FQNEAQ (reference sequence). The CDR3 is 14 amino acids. The CDR3 sequence: CASSFEGSDYGYTF. The CDR3 DNA is TGTGCCAGCAGCTTCGAGGGTTCAGACTATGGCTACACCTTC. Drawing the rest from reference TRBV7-9 and TRBJ1-2, the complete variable domain is DTGVSQNPRHKITKRGQNVTFRCDPISEHNRLYWYRQTLGQGPEFLTYFQNEAQLEKSRLLSDRFSAERPKGSFSTLEIQRTEQGDSAMYLCASSFEGSDYGYTFGSGTRLTVV.

The J gene is TRBJ1-5, the V gene TRBV19; possibly TRBD1 for D (5 bases). CDR1 and CDR2 (germline): LNHDA, SQIVND (reference sequence). The CDR3 runs 13 residues. Trimming removed 3 bases at V and 7 bases at J, with 10 bases between. The CDR3 DNA reads TGTGCCAGTAGTATGCAGGGAACCCAGCCCCAGCATTTT. It encodes CASSMQGTQPQHF. Full variable domain (missing parts from reference TRBV19 and TRBJ1-5): DGGITQSPKYLFRKEGQNVTLSCEQNLNHDAMYWYRQDPGQGLRLIYYSQIVNDFQKGDIAEGYSVSREKKESFPLTVTSAQKNPTAFYLCASSMQGTQPQHFGDGTRLSIL.

V and J are TRBV27 and TRBJ1-2, with TRBD1 identical over 8 bases. Unmatched junction bases numbered 2, after V lost 5 bases and J lost 3 bases. Germline CDR1 is MNHEY and CDR2 is SMNVEV (reference sequence). The CDR3 is 13 amino acids. CDR3 protein: CASSAGGHYGYTF. CDR3 nucleotide sequence: TGTGCCAGCAGTGCAGGGGGCCACTATGGCTACACCTTC.

The chain carries TRBV19 and TRBJ1-1; weak D call: TRBD1 (5 bases). Germline V gene data show CDR1 as LNHDA and CDR2 as SQIVND (reference sequence). The germline V and J ends were trimmed by 2 bases and 7 bases, with 14 bases remaining between them. This CDR3 comprises 14 residues. CDR3 sequence reads: CASSISGAWGEAFF. The CDR3, as DNA: TGTGCCAGTAGTATAAGTGGGGCTTGGGGTGAAGCTTTCTTT.

This clone was recorded a few times. V usage is TRBV19 and J usage is TRBJ1-5; D unclear. V was pared by 6 bases and J by 2 bases, with 14 bases between. Germline V CDR1 and CDR2: LNHDA, SQIVND (reference sequence). The CDR3 spans 15 residues. CDR3 loop: CASRRDYSGNQPQHF. The DNA of the CDR3 is TGTGCCAGTAGAAGAGACTATAGCGGCAATCAGCCCCAGCATTTT.

This rearrangement joins TRBV7-7 to TRBJ2-1; TRBD1 matches 7 bases. The CDR3 is made up of 15 amino acids. From germline, CDR1 is SSHAT and CDR2 FNYEAQ (reference sequence). Trimming took 5 bases from V and 8 from J; bases not matched to a gene: 12. CDR3 DNA: TGTGCCAGCAGCAATACACGACAGGGTTTCGATGAGCAGTTCTTC. This gives the protein CASSNTRQGFDEQFF.

V and J are TRBV5-5 and TRBJ1-4; 8 nucleotides match TRBD1. Losses at the gene ends were 4 bases for V and 7 bases for J; bases not matched to a gene: 9. This CDR3 contains 15 residues. Per germline, CDR1 SGHKS and CDR2 YYEKEE (reference sequence). This chain's CDR3 is CASSTPTGVAEKLFF. CDR3 in DNA: TGTGCCAGCAGCACCCCGACAGGGGTGGCTGAAAAACTGTTTTTT.

The genes are TRBV27 and TRBJ2-7, with TRBD2 matching over 8 bases. With V trimmed by 5 bases and J by 5 bases, 14 bases remained unmatched. The germline CDR1 and CDR2 sequences are MNHEY and SMNVEV (reference sequence). This CDR3 contains 16 residues. The CDR3 sequence is CASSPPLRGEIHEQYF. The CDR3 DNA reads as TGTGCCAGCAGTCCCCCCTTGCGGGGGGAAATCCACGAGCAGTACTTC.

The chain carries TRBV12-3 or TRBV12-4 and TRBJ1-2; the D is unclear. This CDR3 region has 13 residues. V was shortened by 6 bases and J by 2 bases, with 10 bases between the two germline ends. CDR3 sequence (DNA): TGTGCCAGCAGCGAGGGTCCCAACTATGGCTACACCTTC. Protein sequence: CASSEGPNYGYTF.

V usage is TRBV5-1 and J usage is TRBJ1-1; D is ambiguous. Germline V gene sequence: CDR1 SGHRS, CDR2 YFSETQ. V was pared by 3 bases and J by 3 bases, with 12 bases between. CDR3 length equals 14 residues. The CDR3 DNA follows: TGCGCCAGCAGCTCCATAAACAGTGACACTGAAGCTTTCTTT. It specifies CASSSINSDTEAFF.

This chain joins TRBV5-4 and TRBJ2-7; 8 bases fit TRBD2. Germline V gives CDR1 SGHNT, CDR2 YYREEE (reference sequence). The CDR3 is 15 residues long. The trim removed 1 base at V and 2 bases at J, leaving 5 bases unmatched. The DNA for the CDR3 is TGTGCCAGCAGCTTGAGAACTAGCGGCCCCTACGAGCAGTACTTC. Amino acid sequence: CASSLRTSGPYEQYF.

The chain joins TRBV12-3 or TRBV12-4 to TRBJ2-7; the D gene is possibly TRBD2 (5 bases). The V and J ends lost 1 base and 4 bases respectively, with 8 bases between them. The CDR3 is made up of 13 amino acids. CDR3 sequence (DNA): TGTGCCAGCAGTTTAGGCCTAGCTTACGAGCAGTACTTC. Translating gives CASSLGLAYEQYF.

The chain has TRBV7-9 and TRBJ1-4, with no clear D. Germline CDR1 and CDR2: SEHNR and FQNEAQ (reference sequence). V shed 2 bases and J shed 0 bases, with 4 bases lying between them. The length of the CDR3 is 14 residues. The CDR3 DNA reads TGTGCCAGCAGCTTACTTGCAACTAATGAAAAACTGTTTTTT. Translation: CASSLLATNEKLFF. Using reference TRBV7-9 and TRBJ1-4 for the parts outside the CDR3, the full variable domain is DTGVSQNPRHKITKRGQNVTFRCDPISEHNRLYWYRQTLGQGPEFLTYFQNEAQLEKSRLLSDRFSAERPKGSFSTLEIQRTEQGDSAMYLCASSLLATNEKLFFGSGTQLSVL.

The gene calls are TRBV19 and TRBJ1-4; D gene uncertain. The CDR3 runs 14 residues. Trimming cost V 1 base and J 7 bases, with 10 bases left between them. Germline V lookup: CDR1 LNHDA, CDR2 SQIVND (reference sequence). CDR3 region: CASSIGLLREKLFF. In nucleotides, the CDR3 is TGTGCCAGTAGTATAGGACTCCTCCGTGAAAAACTGTTTTTT. The entire variable domain, with the rest obtained from reference TRBV19 and TRBJ1-4, is as follows: DGGITQSPKYLFRKEGQNVTLSCEQNLNHDAMYWYRQDPGQGLRLIYYSQIVNDFQKGDIAEGYSVSREKKESFPLTVTSAQKNPTAFYLCASSIGLLREKLFFGSGTQLSVL.